Below, 13 T cell receptor beta chains from the same sample are listed, as sequenced in a study of long-term antiretroviral therapy in people with HIV. immunoSEQ v3.0 was run at survey level. Measured with immunoSEQ multiplex PCR; TCRdb has only the in-frame clones, and not every one. The repertoire holds around 19,000 clones, with around four fifths as singletons. The sequenced sample was unsorted PBMCs, obtained 0.3 years after starting antiretroviral therapy. The receptors here all came from a woman aged 50 to 65 with HIV.

The rearrangement joins TRBV19 to TRBJ2-5; weak D call: TRBD1 (7 bases). Germline V gene sequence: CDR1 LNHDA, CDR2 SQIVND (reference sequence). The CDR3 consists of 13 residues. Trimming removed 4 bases at V and 5 bases at J, with 11 bases between. The DNA for the CDR3 is TGTGCCAGTAGTACAGGGGGGATTGAGACCCAGTACTTC. It yields the protein CASSTGGIETQYF.

Sample share makes this clone medium-sized. The DNA for the CDR3 is TGTGCCAGCAGTTTATCCCCATACAGGGGGAAGAATGAGCAGTTCTTC. Translating gives CASSLSPYRGKNEQFF. This sequence joins TRBV27 and TRBJ2-1; 8 bases line up with TRBD1. The V segment lost 0 bases and the J segment 7 bases; nucleotides outside the gene matches: 8. This CDR3 has 16 residues. Looked up from germline, CDR1 is MNHEY and CDR2 is SMNVEV (reference sequence).

This chain joins TRBV14 and TRBJ1-1; a weak D match, TRBD1 (5 bases). CDR1 is SGHDN, CDR2 FVKESK, per germline. The CDR3 contains 17 residues. V lost 3 bases and J lost 2, with 19 bases in between. The CDR3 is CASSHNYRGRSNTEAFF. The CDR3 coding sequence is TGTGCCAGCAGCCATAATTATAGGGGCCGATCAAACACTGAAGCTTTCTTT.

The V call is TRBV30, the J call TRBJ2-5, with D maybe TRBD1 (6 bases). The CDR3 covers 16 residues. V was pared by 3 bases and J by 5 bases, with 22 bases between. CDR1 is GTSNPN and CDR2 is SVGIG in the germline V gene (reference sequence). The CDR3 coding sequence is TGTGCCTGGAGCATGGGACACTCTACTCGTGGCGAGACCCAGTACTTC. It specifies CAWSMGHSTRGETQYF.

V gene TRBV7-2 combines with J gene TRBJ2-3; 10 nucleotides match TRBD2. The CDR3 spans 13 residues. Germline V gene lookup returns CDR1 SGHTA and CDR2 FQGNSA. J lost 4 bases, V lost 7 bases, and 2 bases had no gene match. The CDR3 region is CASIAGGADTQYF. CDR3 coding DNA: TGTGCCAGCATAGCGGGGGGCGCAGATACGCAGTATTTT. Looking up the rest from reference TRBV7-2 and TRBJ2-3 gives the full variable domain: GAGVSQSPSNKVTEKGKDVELRCDPISGHTALYWYRQSLGQGLEFLIYFQGNSAPDKSGLPSDRFSAERTGGSVSTLTIQRTQQEDSAVYLCASIAGGADTQYFGPGTRLTVL.

V usage is TRBV7-9 and J usage is TRBJ1-2; tentatively, D is TRBD1 (6 bases). CDR3 length equals 13 residues. The V end lost 1 base, the J end lost 7 bases, and 10 bases lay between the germline ends. Germline CDR1 SEHNR, CDR2 FQNEAQ (reference sequence). The CDR3 loop reads CASSLDGGGGYTF. CDR3 coding DNA: TGTGCCAGCAGCTTAGACGGGGGCGGTGGCTACACCTTC.

This chain's CDR3 is CASSIYDPGLKQPQHF. CDR3 DNA sequence: TGTGCCAGTAGTATATATGACCCCGGGCTTAAACAGCCCCAGCATTTT. The chain links TRBV19 to TRBJ1-5, with D hard to call. Germline CDR1 LNHDA, CDR2 SQIVND (reference sequence). The CDR3 has 16 amino acids. The V end lost 2 bases, the J end lost 7 bases, and 18 bases lay between the germline ends.

By frequency in the sample, this clone is large. This chain's CDR3 is CAWSDPSGSRSYNEQFF. Here the CDR3 DNA reads TGTGCCTGGAGTGACCCTAGCGGATCCCGCTCCTACAATGAGCAGTTCTTC. This chain uses TRBV30 with TRBJ2-1; 7 nucleotides line up with TRBD2. The CDR3 runs to 17 residues. Germline CDR1 reads GTSNPN; CDR2 reads SVGIG (reference sequence). With 1 base clipped from V and 0 bases from J, the junction kept 9 bases outside the gene matches.

The chain links TRBV15 to TRBJ1-5; weak D call: TRBD1 (5 bases). CDR3 length equals 13 residues. Trimming removed 3 bases at V and 9 bases at J, with 12 bases between. Germline-derived CDR1 and CDR2 are LNHNV and YYDKDF (reference sequence). CDR3 bases: TGTGCCACCAGCAGCCGGGGGATAGGGCCCCAGCATTTT. Amino acids: CATSSRGIGPQHF.

This clone was recorded once. The rearrangement uses TRBV5-4 and TRBJ2-2; D remains ambiguous. Germline V gene sequence: CDR1 SGHNT, CDR2 YYREEE (reference sequence). The V gene lost 10 bases and the J gene lost 2 bases, with 9 bases spanning the gap. This CDR3 spans 12 amino acids. The CDR3 loop is CAFRPNTGELFF. As DNA, the CDR3 is TGTGCCTTTAGGCCCAACACCGGGGAGCTGTTTTTT.

The V and J genes are TRBV27 and TRBJ1-2; D call uncertain. Germline CDR1 and CDR2: MNHEY and SMNVEV (reference sequence). Deletions cut 2 bases from V and 2 bases from J, with 12 bases between. The CDR3 sequence is 15 residues long. CDR3 bases: TGTGCCAGCAGTTTAGTCTTCGGCGGCAACTATGGCTACACCTTC. Translating it yields CASSLVFGGNYGYTF.

The J gene is TRBJ2-3, the V gene TRBV15, with D perhaps TRBD2 (6 bases). Trimming pared 5 bases from V and 3 bases from J, leaving 9 bases between. CDR3 length: 13 amino acids. CDR1 is LNHNV, CDR2 YYDKDF, per germline (reference sequence). The CDR3 DNA follows: TGTGCCACCAGCGGGGCGGGAACAGATACGCAGTATTTT. It is translated as CATSGAGTDTQYF.

This clone has only a few counts. Different DNA sequences within this sample yield the same CDR3. The rearrangement uses TRBV5-8 and TRBJ1-3, with a tentative D call TRBD1 (5 bases). Trimming left V 2 bases short and J 0 bases short, with 6 bases between. Per the germline V gene, CDR1 is SGHTS and CDR2 is YDEGEE. This CDR3 contains 14 residues. The CDR3, as DNA: TGTGCCAGCAGCTTTCAGGGCTCTGGAAACACCATATATTTT. The encoded protein is CASSFQGSGNTIYF.